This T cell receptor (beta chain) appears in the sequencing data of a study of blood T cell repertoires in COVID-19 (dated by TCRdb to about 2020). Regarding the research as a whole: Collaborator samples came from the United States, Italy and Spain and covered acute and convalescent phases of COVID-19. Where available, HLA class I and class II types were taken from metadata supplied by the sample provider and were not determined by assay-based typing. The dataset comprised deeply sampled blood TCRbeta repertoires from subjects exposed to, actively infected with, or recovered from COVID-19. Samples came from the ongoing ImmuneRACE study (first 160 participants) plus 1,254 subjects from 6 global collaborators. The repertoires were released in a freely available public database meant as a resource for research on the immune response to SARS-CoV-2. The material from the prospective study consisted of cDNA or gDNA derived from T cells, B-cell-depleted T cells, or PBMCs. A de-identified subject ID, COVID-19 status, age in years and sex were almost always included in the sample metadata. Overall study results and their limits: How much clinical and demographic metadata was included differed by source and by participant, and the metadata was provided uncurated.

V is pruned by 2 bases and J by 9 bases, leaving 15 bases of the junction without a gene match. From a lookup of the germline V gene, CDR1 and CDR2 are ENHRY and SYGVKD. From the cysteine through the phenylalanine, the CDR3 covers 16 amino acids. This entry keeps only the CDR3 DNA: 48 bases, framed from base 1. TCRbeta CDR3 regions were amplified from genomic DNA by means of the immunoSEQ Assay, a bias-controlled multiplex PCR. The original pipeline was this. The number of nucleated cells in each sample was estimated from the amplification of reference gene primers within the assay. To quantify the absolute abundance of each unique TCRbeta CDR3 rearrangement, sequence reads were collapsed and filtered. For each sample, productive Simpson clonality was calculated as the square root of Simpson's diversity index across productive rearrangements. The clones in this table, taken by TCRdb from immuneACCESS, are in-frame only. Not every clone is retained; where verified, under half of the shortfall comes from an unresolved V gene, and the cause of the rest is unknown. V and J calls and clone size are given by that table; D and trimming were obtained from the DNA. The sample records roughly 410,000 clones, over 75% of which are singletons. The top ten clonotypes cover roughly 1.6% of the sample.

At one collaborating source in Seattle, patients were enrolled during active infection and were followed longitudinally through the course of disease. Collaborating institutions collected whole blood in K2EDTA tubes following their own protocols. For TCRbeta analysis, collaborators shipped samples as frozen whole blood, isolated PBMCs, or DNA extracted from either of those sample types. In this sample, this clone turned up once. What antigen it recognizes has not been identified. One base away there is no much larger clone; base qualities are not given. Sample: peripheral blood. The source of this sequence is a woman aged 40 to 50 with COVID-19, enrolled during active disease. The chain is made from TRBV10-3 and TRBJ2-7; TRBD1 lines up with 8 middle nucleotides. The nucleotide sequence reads TGTGCCATCAGTGAGGGACAGGGATCCCCTCTCGTTGGGCAGTACTTC. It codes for CAISEGQGSPLVGQYF.